This passage covers 23 T cell receptor beta chains from one sample sequenced in a study of OX40 agonist ivuxolimab in advanced cancers. Library preparation employed the immunoSEQ multiplex PCR assay. TCRdb re-hosts the immuneACCESS table, in-frame sequences only. Its copies lack some clones; in the studies checked, an unresolved V gene accounts for under half of them, and the cause for the rest is not known. In this sample the table shows fewer than 25,000 clones, around nine tenths of which occur a single time. Together, the top ten hold roughly 10% of the sample. The starting material was CD4+ or CD8+ T cells sorted from blood, obtained in a trial of the OX40 agonist ivuxolimab. These receptors were taken from an adult with an advanced solid tumor such as melanoma, head and neck, liver or kidney cancer.

J is TRBJ2-7 and V is TRBV7-2; 7 nucleotides match TRBD2. Germline V CDR1 and CDR2: SGHTA, FQGNSA. V lost 4 bases and J lost 5; bases outside the gene matches: 5. This CDR3 comprises 13 residues. The CDR3 sequence: CASSWDYKDEQYF. The CDR3, as DNA: TGTGCCAGCAGCTGGGACTACAAAGACGAGCAGTACTTC. Full variable domain (outside the CDR3, taken from reference TRBV7-2 and TRBJ2-7): GAGVSQSPSNKVTEKGKDVELRCDPISGHTALYWYRQSLGQGLEFLIYFQGNSAPDKSGLPSDRFSAERTGGSVSTLTIQRTQQEDSAVYLCASSWDYKDEQYFGPGTRLTVT.

J is TRBJ2-5 and V is TRBV18; a possible D gene is TRBD2 (5 bases). Trimming pared 2 bases from V and 1 base from J, leaving 8 bases between. Looked up from germline, CDR1 is KGHSH and CDR2 is LQKENI. The CDR3 covers 14 residues. The CDR3 sequence is CASSPMRVQETQYF. For the CDR3, the DNA is TGTGCCAGCTCACCAATGAGGGTCCAAGAGACCCAGTACTTC.

The chain's CDR3 is CASSPRRERDEQFF. Here the CDR3 DNA reads TGTGCCAGCTCACCACGTCGGGAGAGGGATGAGCAGTTCTTC. The chain uses TRBV18 and TRBJ2-1; D is possibly TRBD2 (6 bases). The CDR3 has 14 residues. V was cut by 1 base and J by 8 bases, with 12 bases left in between. Germline values: CDR1 KGHSH, CDR2 LQKENI.

The genes are TRBV11-3 and TRBJ2-1; 8 bases match TRBD2. V dropped 4 bases and J dropped 4; count of bases not matched to a gene: 12. Germline CDR1 reads SGHNT; CDR2 reads YENEEA. This CDR3 comprises 17 residues. The CDR3 sequence: CASSSPASSGSYNEQFF. CDR3 sequence (DNA): TGTGCCAGCAGCTCCCCTGCCTCGAGCGGGAGTTACAATGAGCAGTTCTTC.

The chain uses TRBV11-2 and TRBJ2-7; D not certain. This CDR3 spans 13 amino acids. Germline-derived CDR1 and CDR2 are SGHAT and FQNNGV. V was pared by 1 base and J by 4 bases, with 8 bases between. The CDR3 DNA sequence: TGTGCCAGCAGCTTAGGGGCCAATTACGAGCAGTACTTC. It codes for CASSLGANYEQYF.

The V gene is TRBV5-1, the J gene TRBJ2-7, with TRBD2 identical over 12 bases. The CDR3 covers 15 residues. Germline V gene lookup returns CDR1 SGHRS and CDR2 YFSETQ. The trim removed 0 bases at V and 5 bases at J, leaving 3 bases unmatched. CDR3 protein: CASSLGTSGTHEQYF. CDR3 coding DNA: TGCGCCAGCAGCTTGGGGACTAGCGGGACTCACGAGCAGTACTTC.

The rearrangement joins TRBV7-6 to TRBJ2-3; no firm D call. The ends were cut back, 4 bases at V and 5 bases at J, with 13 bases in the middle. CDR1 and CDR2 from the germline V gene are SGHVS and FNYEAQ. The CDR3 sequence is 14 residues long. The DNA for the CDR3 is TGTGCCAGCAGCTCATCCCCCGCCGGAGATACGCAGTATTTT. It is translated as CASSSSPAGDTQYF.

This chain links TRBV27 with TRBJ1-4; D possibly corresponds to TRBD1 (6 bases). There are 16 residues in the CDR3. CDR1 is MNHEY and CDR2 is SMNVEV in the germline V gene (reference sequence). V was pared by 3 bases and J by 6 bases, with 17 bases between. CDR3 amino acids: CASSFIGGLGDEKLFF. The CDR3 DNA reads TGTGCCAGCAGTTTCATCGGGGGCCTGGGAGATGAAAAACTGTTTTTT.

The gene calls are TRBV2 and TRBJ1-4; D unresolved. This CDR3 has 12 residues. CDR1 and CDR2 (germline): SNHLY, FYNNEI. V lost 7 bases and J lost 7, with 10 bases in between. The CDR3 coding sequence is TGTGCCAGCACCCCATTCGCTGAAAAACTGTTTTTT. Its protein product is CASTPFAEKLFF.

This clone is a singleton in its sample. The chain couples TRBV9 to TRBJ2-6, with D maybe TRBD2 (5 bases). The CDR3 spans 16 residues. V shed 0 bases and J shed 0 bases, with 7 bases lying between them. Germline CDR1 reads SGDLS; CDR2 reads YYNGEE. The CDR3 sequence: CASSVVGNSGANVLTF. As DNA, the CDR3 is TGTGCCAGCAGCGTAGTCGGGAACTCTGGGGCCAACGTCCTGACTTTC.

This clone counts as medium-sized. This chain uses TRBV5-1 with TRBJ2-3; perhaps TRBD2 as D (5 bases). The CDR3 extends over 15 amino acids. In germline, CDR1 is SGHRS, CDR2 YFSETQ. V lost 0 bases, J lost 0 bases, and 8 bases lay in between. For the CDR3, the DNA is TGCGCCAGCAGCTTGGGGGCGGGTAGCACAGATACGCAGTATTTT. It specifies CASSLGAGSTDTQYF. Combining the CDR3 with reference TRBV5-1 and TRBJ2-3 gives the whole variable domain KAGVTQTPRYLIKTRGQQVTLSCSPISGHRSVSWYQQTPGQGLQFLFEYFSETQRNKGNFPGRFSGRQFSNSRSEMNVSTLELGDSALYLCASSLGAGSTDTQYFGPGTRLTVL.

This clone came up once. V usage is TRBV11-1 and J usage is TRBJ2-7; 9 nucleotides agree with TRBD2. The V gene end was trimmed by 5 bases and the J gene end by 3 bases; junction bases not matched to a gene: 8. The CDR3 has 15 residues. Germline CDR1 is SGHAT and CDR2 is FQDESV (reference sequence). This chain's CDR3 is CASSHPTSGLYEQYF. Here the CDR3 DNA reads TGTGCCAGCAGCCACCCGACTAGCGGACTCTACGAGCAGTACTTC.

CDR3 nucleotide sequence: TGTGCCAGCAGCCCCCCGGGGGTCACCGGGGAGCTGTTTTTT. Translating it yields CASSPPGVTGELFF. V usage is TRBV7-2 and J usage is TRBJ2-2; D perhaps matches TRBD2 (6 bases). Germline assignment: CDR1 SGHTA and CDR2 FQGNSA. V gave up 5 bases and J gave up 4 bases, with 11 bases separating them. The CDR3 is 14 amino acids.

This chain connects TRBV11-3 to TRBJ2-7; D is unresolved. Trimming removed 2 bases at V and 6 bases at J, with 11 bases between. The germline CDR1 and CDR2 sequences are SGHNT and YENEEA. The CDR3 extends over 13 amino acids. The CDR3 DNA is TGTGCCAGCAGCTTAAGCCCCTCGGCCGAGCAGTACTTC. Translated: CASSLSPSAEQYF.

The chain combines TRBV7-9 with TRBJ2-7; the match to TRBD2 covers 13 bases. CDR1 and CDR2 (germline): SEHNR, FQNEAQ (reference sequence). This CDR3 has 17 residues. The V and J ends lost 5 bases and 5 bases, in that order; junction bases with no gene match: 12. The CDR3 DNA follows: TGTGCCAGCAGCCCCCGGACTAGCGGGAGTTTCTCGGACGAGCAGTACTTC. Translation gives CASSPRTSGSFSDEQYF.

This clone appeared a few times. The chain links TRBV5-5 to TRBJ2-7; the match to TRBD1 covers 9 bases. This CDR3 region has 16 residues. Trimming at V came to 4 bases and at J to 6 bases, leaving 14 bases not matched to a gene. CDR1 is SGHKS, CDR2 YYEKEE, per germline (reference sequence). The chain's CDR3 is CASSDPGQGFLGEQYF. CDR3 DNA sequence: TGTGCCAGCAGCGACCCGGGACAGGGCTTTTTGGGCGAGCAGTACTTC.

The V call is TRBV4-2, the J call TRBJ2-2, with D tentatively TRBD1 or TRBD2 (8 bases each). This CDR3 is built from 20 residues. The V gene's germline CDR1 is LGHNA and CDR2 YNFKEQ. Trimming cost V 0 bases and J 3 bases, with 23 bases left between them. The CDR3: CASSQDGTRGSDRDTGELFF. CDR3 DNA sequence: TGTGCCAGCAGCCAAGATGGGACTAGGGGCTCGGACAGGGACACCGGGGAGCTGTTTTTT.

The V call is TRBV5-1, the J call TRBJ2-2; perhaps D is TRBD1 or TRBD2 (5 bases each). V dropped 3 bases and J dropped 1 base, with 13 bases sitting between them. This CDR3 has 16 residues. Germline V CDR1 and CDR2: SGHRS, YFSETQ. The CDR3 loop reads CASSSGGNLNTGELFF. CDR3 DNA sequence: TGCGCCAGCAGCTCTGGGGGTAACCTGAACACCGGGGAGCTGTTTTTT.

V gene TRBV18 combines with J gene TRBJ2-5; maybe TRBD1 (5 bases). The CDR3 runs to 12 residues. V was trimmed by 0 bases and J by 6 bases, leaving 5 bases between them. Germline CDR1 reads KGHSH; CDR2 reads LQKENI. The CDR3 spells CASSPPGQTQYF. The CDR3 region has the DNA TGTGCCAGCTCACCACCGGGGCAGACCCAGTACTTC.

The CDR3 protein is CASSPRAASNEKLFF. The CDR3 DNA reads as TGTGCCAGCTCACCACGGGCAGCCTCTAATGAAAAACTGTTTTTT. J is TRBJ1-4 and V is TRBV18; D not certain. The ends were cut back, 1 base at V and 3 bases at J, with 9 bases in the middle. Germline V gene lookup returns CDR1 KGHSH and CDR2 LQKENI. The CDR3 is 15 amino acids.

This rearrangement joins TRBV18 to TRBJ1-2; D ambiguous. CDR1 is KGHSH and CDR2 is LQKENI in the germline V gene. The CDR3 totals 15 residues. V was pared by 1 base and J by 7 bases, with 16 bases between. Written as DNA, the CDR3 is TGTGCCAGCTCACCACGGGCCGGGAGAGGGTCTGGCTACACCTTC. Residues: CASSPRAGRGSGYTF.

The chain combines TRBV18 with TRBJ2-7; 10 bases match TRBD1. V dropped 5 bases and J dropped 7; count of bases not matched to a gene: 5. The CDR3 contains 13 residues. Germline V lookup: CDR1 KGHSH, CDR2 LQKENI. CDR3: CASSMDRGTEQYF. The CDR3 bases are TGTGCCAGCTCAATGGACAGGGGGACTGAGCAGTACTTC.

The V call is TRBV4-3, the J call TRBJ2-3; D perhaps matches TRBD2 (5 bases). The CDR3 runs to 15 residues. V was trimmed by 0 bases and J by 1 base, leaving 8 bases between them. Germline CDR1 and CDR2: LGHNA and YSLEER. CDR3 DNA sequence: TGCGCCAGCAGCCAAGATGACTACCGCACAGATACGCAGTATTTT. This sequence encodes CASSQDDYRTDTQYF.